Below are 7 T cell receptor beta chains sequenced from a single sample in a study of T cells in localized non-small cell lung cancer. Sequencing was performed with immunoSEQ multiplex PCR; in TCRdb, only in-frame clones are kept and a portion is missing. The data hold approximately 89,000 clones, with roughly 80% observed a single time. The sequences come from PBMCs, collected before any cancer treatment. The receptors derive from a man aged 40-75 years with stage II squamous cell lung carcinoma.

This clone was picked up a small number of times. This chain links TRBV30 with TRBJ1-5; possible D gene TRBD1, 6 bases. Germline CDR1 reads GTSNPN; CDR2 reads SVGIG (reference sequence). The CDR3 runs 15 residues. V was pared by 2 bases and J by 4 bases, with 15 bases between. This CDR3 reads CAWSSGGGRNQPQHF. The CDR3 DNA reads as TGTGCCTGGAGTAGTGGTGGGGGCAGGAATCAGCCCCAGCATTTT.

The chain links TRBV14 to TRBJ1-6; a weak D match, TRBD1 (5 bases). The germline V gene encodes CDR1 SGHDN and CDR2 FVKESK. V was clipped by 1 base and J by 5 bases, with 12 bases between them. The CDR3 loop spans 16 amino acids. Written as DNA, the CDR3 is TGTGCCAGCAGCCAAGTGGCAGGGAGTAATAATTCACCCCTCCACTTT. Its protein is CASSQVAGSNNSPLHF.

J is TRBJ2-3 and V is TRBV4-1; the match to TRBD1 covers 11 bases. This CDR3 comprises 15 residues. After removal of 4 bases from V and 5 bases from J, the junction contained 5 bases not matched to a gene. Germline V gene sequence: CDR1 MGHRA, CDR2 YSYEKL. The DNA of the CDR3 is TGCGCCAGCAGCCCTGGACAGGGGGCTGTAGATACGCAGTATTTT. This gives the protein CASSPGQGAVDTQYF.

V gene TRBV11-2 combines with J gene TRBJ2-5; 9 nucleotides align to TRBD1. Looked up from germline, CDR1 is SGHAT and CDR2 is FQNNGV. V was clipped by 5 bases and J by 5 bases; unmatched bases: 15. This CDR3 spans 17 amino acids. CDR3 region: CASSPGRDRVTGETQYF. The CDR3 DNA is TGTGCCAGCAGCCCGGGACGGGACAGGGTGACTGGCGAGACCCAGTACTTC.

This clone was observed a single time. The rearrangement uses TRBV2 and TRBJ2-6, with D maybe TRBD2 (7 bases). There are 15 residues in the CDR3. Per germline, CDR1 SNHLY and CDR2 FYNNEI. V lost 8 bases, J lost 0 bases, and 11 bases lay in between. CDR3 residues: CASGGGLSGANVLTF. CDR3 nucleotide sequence: TGTGCCAGCGGGGGGGGCCTCTCTGGGGCCAACGTCCTGACTTTC.

This chain links TRBV7-9 with TRBJ2-2, with 7 bases matching TRBD1. The trim removed 8 bases at V and 3 bases at J, leaving 9 bases unmatched. Germline V gene lookup returns CDR1 SEHNR and CDR2 FQNEAQ (reference sequence). The CDR3 consists of 15 residues. CDR3 sequence: CASRIRQGDTGELFF. The CDR3 DNA is TGTGCCAGCCGCATACGACAGGGTGACACCGGGGAGCTGTTTTTT.

The chain carries TRBV11-1 and TRBJ1-6; D ambiguous. V shed 5 bases and J shed 6 bases, with 11 bases lying between them. The germline gives CDR1 SGHAT, CDR2 FQDESV (reference sequence). The CDR3 sequence is 14 residues long. The CDR3 spells CASSPNLGNSPLHF. For the CDR3, the DNA is TGTGCCAGCAGCCCCAACCTGGGTAATTCACCCCTCCACTTT. Using reference TRBV11-1 and TRBJ1-6 for the parts outside the CDR3, the full variable domain is EAEVAQSPRYKITEKSQAVAFWCDPISGHATLYWYRQILGQGPELLVQFQDESVVDDSQLPKDRFSAERLKGVDSTLKIQPAELGDSAMYLCASSPNLGNSPLHFGNGTRLTVT.